The 13 T cell receptor beta chains given below trace back to one sample, sequenced in a study of blood T cell repertoires in COVID-19 (dated by TCRdb to the early 2020s). Libraries were constructed by the immunoSEQ multiplex PCR assay. TCRdb obtained this table from immuneACCESS and retained in-frame rearrangements with V and J assigned. These tables miss some clones; where compared with another copy, unresolved V genes account for less than half of the shortfall, and the remainder is unexplained. The sample table holds fewer than 300,000 clones, of which 83% were seen once. The ten largest clones add up to 8% to 10% of the sample. Sequenced material: peripheral blood. The receptors derive from a woman aged 45-65 years who had recovered from COVID-19.

The chain links TRBV5-1 to TRBJ2-7; D is unresolved. CDR3 length: 14 amino acids. Germline V lookup: CDR1 SGHRS, CDR2 YFSETQ. The ends were cut back, 4 bases at V and 6 bases at J, with 17 bases in the middle. The CDR3 sequence is CASSPGRDSGEQYF. CDR3 nucleotide sequence: TGCGCCAGCAGCCCCGGTCGAGACTCTGGCGAGCAGTACTTC.

This chain links TRBV19 with TRBJ2-5; 9 bases agree with TRBD1. The CDR3 runs to 17 residues. Germline values: CDR1 LNHDA, CDR2 SQIVND (reference sequence). V lost 4 bases to trimming and J lost 5 bases; unmatched junction nucleotides: 14. CDR3 residues: CASSTSGTGTGRETQYF. The CDR3 DNA reads TGTGCCAGTAGTACCTCGGGCACCGGGACAGGGAGGGAGACCCAGTACTTC.

This sequence joins TRBV28 and TRBJ1-2, with TRBD1 as a possible D gene (6 bases). The CDR3 is 14 residues long. Per the germline V gene, CDR1 is MDHEN and CDR2 is SYDVKM. Trimming took off 5 bases at V and 8 bases at J, with 18 bases between the two ends. As DNA, the CDR3 is TGTGCCAGCAGTAGCCCCAACCAGGGGTTGGGCTACACCTTC. This gives the protein CASSSPNQGLGYTF.

V and J are TRBV18 and TRBJ2-5, with TRBD1 matching 9 bases. The germline CDR1 and CDR2 sequences are KGHSH and LQKENI. With 3 bases clipped from V and 5 bases from J, the junction kept 13 bases outside the gene matches. This CDR3 has 17 amino acids. The CDR3 nucleotides read TGTGCCAGCTCACCCTTCAGCCCGACAGGACAGGGGGAGACCCAGTACTTC. This encodes CASSPFSPTGQGETQYF.

This clone occurred once. This chain connects TRBV5-1 to TRBJ2-7; the D gene is possibly TRBD1 (5 bases). Per the germline V gene, CDR1 is SGHRS and CDR2 is YFSETQ. Trimming took 1 base from V and 1 from J, leaving 9 bases between them. CDR3 size: 14 residues. The CDR3 DNA reads as TGCGCCAGCAGCTTGCACCCAGGGTCCTACGAGCAGTACTTC. It encodes CASSLHPGSYEQYF.

The rearrangement links TRBV6-5 to TRBJ2-7, with 9 bases aligning to TRBD1. CDR1 MNHEY and CDR2 SVGAGI come from the germline V gene. Trimming took 5 bases from V and 3 from J; bases not matched to a gene: 8. CDR3 length: 15 residues. The CDR3: CASSLRTGAHYEQYF. CDR3 in DNA: TGTGCCAGCAGTCTACGGACAGGGGCCCACTACGAGCAGTACTTC.

V and J are TRBV30 and TRBJ1-1; D gene uncertain. Germline V lookup: CDR1 GTSNPN, CDR2 SVGIG (reference sequence). The CDR3 is 11 residues long. V was pared by 5 bases and J by 7 bases, with 11 bases between. CDR3 amino acids: CAWSEEGEAFF. Here the CDR3 DNA reads TGTGCCTGGTCTGAGGAGGGTGAAGCTTTCTTT.

This clone has only one observation. The chain combines TRBV7-2 with TRBJ1-5; 7 bases agree with TRBD1. J gave up 2 bases and V 3 bases, and 7 bases lay outside the gene matches. This CDR3 is 16 amino acids long. Germline V gene data show CDR1 as SGHTA and CDR2 as FQGNSA. The CDR3, as DNA: TGTGCCAGCAGCTTCGTCGGGACAGCGGGCAATCAGCCCCAGCATTTT. Amino acid sequence: CASSFVGTAGNQPQHF.

This clone was observed a handful of times. The chain recombines TRBV27 with TRBJ1-5, with 12 bases that match TRBD1. J gave up 2 bases and V 5 bases, and 10 bases lay outside the gene matches. This CDR3 has 18 amino acids. Per germline, CDR1 MNHEY and CDR2 SMNVEV (reference sequence). This chain's CDR3 is CASSPEGQGAVGNQPQHF. The CDR3 bases are TGTGCCAGCAGTCCGGAGGGACAGGGGGCGGTGGGCAATCAGCCCCAGCATTTT.

V usage is TRBV7-9 and J usage is TRBJ1-2; 11 bases line up with TRBD1. This CDR3 contains 15 residues. Germline CDR1 SEHNR, CDR2 FQNEAQ (reference sequence). V shed 3 bases, J shed 6 bases, and the junction held 6 bases outside the gene matches. CDR3 loop: CASSFSGQGAHGYTF. CDR3 DNA: TGTGCCAGCAGCTTCAGCGGACAGGGGGCCCATGGCTACACCTTC.

J is TRBJ2-2 and V is TRBV4-3; a weak D match, TRBD2 (6 bases). Germline CDR1 is LGHNA and CDR2 is YSLEER. V was trimmed by 5 bases and J by 4 bases, leaving 20 bases between them. The CDR3 loop spans 17 amino acids. The CDR3 protein is CASSGRGGFGSTGELFF. Here the CDR3 DNA reads TGCGCCAGCAGCGGTAGGGGAGGATTTGGTAGCACCGGGGAGCTGTTTTTT.

This clone was recorded once. The V gene is TRBV6-6, the J gene TRBJ2-3; 7 positions agree with TRBD2. This CDR3 contains 16 residues. Germline CDR1 MNHNY, CDR2 SVGAGI (reference sequence). Trimming cost V 6 bases and J 2 bases; bases outside gene matches: 11. CDR3 nucleotide sequence: TGTGCCAGCAGGGCGGGTAGCGGGCGCCACACAGATACGCAGTATTTT. This translates into CASRAGSGRHTDTQYF.

This chain links TRBV9 with TRBJ2-7, with D possibly TRBD2 on 6 matching bases. Germline lookup yields CDR1 SGDLS and CDR2 YYNGEE. Trimming removed 3 bases from V and 3 bases from J, with 19 bases in between. The CDR3 is 16 residues long. CDR3 in amino acids: CASSDRPGDPLYEQYF. In DNA, the CDR3 is TGTGCCAGCAGCGACCGGCCGGGGGACCCACTCTACGAGCAGTACTTC.